The next 6 T cell receptor beta chains were all read from a single sample in a study of a mutant IDH1 vaccine in newly diagnosed glioma. The time point was: week 5, during vaccination. Every single dose of the vaccine, 300 ug of mutant IDH1 20-mer peptide, came with topical imiquimod. These receptors' targets are unknown. Libraries were prepared by immunoSEQ multiplex PCR; TCRdb keeps only in-frame clonotypes and omits some of them. The sample has tens of thousands of clones; around 82% are singletons. This specimen was PBMCs, taken from a glioma patient whose treatment included an IDH1 peptide vaccine. These receptor sequences come from a woman in her late teens or twenties with glioma. Some clones in this sample may be carry-over from other donors' samples.

This CDR3 reads CASSRGRTGELFF. CDR3 nucleotide sequence: TGTGCCAGCAGTCGCGGACGGACCGGGGAGCTGTTTTTT. V gene TRBV7-9 combines with J gene TRBJ2-2; D uncertain. CDR1 is SEHNR, CDR2 FQNEAQ, per germline (reference sequence). The CDR3 has 13 residues. Trimming removed 6 bases at V and 5 bases at J, with 10 bases between.

CDR3 coding DNA: TGTGCCAGTAGTATGAGGGGACAGACTAACTATGGCTACACCTTC. The encoded protein is CASSMRGQTNYGYTF. J is TRBJ1-2 and V is TRBV19; TRBD1 agrees at 7 bases. J gave up 0 bases and V 3 bases, and 4 bases lay outside the gene matches. CDR1 and CDR2 from the germline V gene are LNHDA and SQIVND (reference sequence). There are 15 residues in the CDR3.

This sequence joins TRBV5-1 and TRBJ2-7, with a weak D call TRBD1 (6 bases). Germline assignment: CDR1 SGHRS and CDR2 YFSETQ. The CDR3 runs to 13 residues. V was trimmed by 3 bases and J by 2 bases, leaving 9 bases between them. As DNA, the CDR3 is TGCGCCAGCAGCTATGGACAGACCTACGAGCAGTACTTC. This sequence encodes CASSYGQTYEQYF.

The chain has TRBV27 and TRBJ1-5; D perhaps matches TRBD1 (5 bases). In germline, CDR1 is MNHEY, CDR2 SMNVEV (reference sequence). The CDR3 runs to 13 residues. The V end was cut by 4 bases, the J end by 4 bases, with 8 bases between. The DNA of the CDR3 is TGTGCCAGCAGTTGGGACCGTAATCAGCCCCAGCATTTT. It translates to CASSWDRNQPQHF.

V gene TRBV14 combines with J gene TRBJ2-6; D remains unclear. This CDR3 is 14 amino acids long. CDR1 is SGHDN, CDR2 FVKESK, per germline. Deletions cut 3 bases from V and 1 base from J, with 4 bases between. As DNA, the CDR3 is TGTGCCAGCAGCCAGACTTCTGGGGCCAACGTCCTGACTTTC. It specifies CASSQTSGANVLTF.

The V call is TRBV5-6, the J call TRBJ2-5; 7 bases are a match to TRBD1. TRBJ2-7 explains the end of the DNA better; the J call may be wrong. From germline, CDR1 is SGHDT and CDR2 YYEEEE. CDR3 length equals 14 residues. The CDR3 protein is CASSSETGTNEQYF. CDR3 DNA sequence: TGTGCCAGCAGCTCTGAGACAGGGACCAACGAGCAGTACTTC.